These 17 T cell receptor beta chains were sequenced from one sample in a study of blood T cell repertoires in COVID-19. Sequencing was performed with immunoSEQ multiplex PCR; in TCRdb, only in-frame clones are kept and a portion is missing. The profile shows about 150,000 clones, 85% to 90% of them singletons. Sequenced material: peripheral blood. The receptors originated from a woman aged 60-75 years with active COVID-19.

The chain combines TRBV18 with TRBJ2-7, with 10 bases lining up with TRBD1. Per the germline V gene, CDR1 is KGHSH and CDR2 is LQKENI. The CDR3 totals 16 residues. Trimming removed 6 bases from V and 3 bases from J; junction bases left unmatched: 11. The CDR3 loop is CASSLTGTGASYEQYF. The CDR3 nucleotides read TGTGCCAGCTCGCTTACCGGGACAGGGGCCAGCTACGAGCAGTACTTC. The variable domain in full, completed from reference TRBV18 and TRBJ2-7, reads NAGVMQNPRHLVRRRGQEARLRCSPMKGHSHVYWYRQLPEEGLKFMVYLQKENIIDESGMPKERFSAEFPKEGPSILRIQQVVRGDSAAYFCASSLTGTGASYEQYFGPGTRLTVT.

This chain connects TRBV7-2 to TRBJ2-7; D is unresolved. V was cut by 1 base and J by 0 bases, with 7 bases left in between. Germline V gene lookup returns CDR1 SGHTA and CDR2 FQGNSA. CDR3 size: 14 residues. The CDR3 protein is CASSLGSLSYEQYF. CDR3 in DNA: TGTGCCAGCAGCTTAGGGAGCCTCTCCTACGAGCAGTACTTC.

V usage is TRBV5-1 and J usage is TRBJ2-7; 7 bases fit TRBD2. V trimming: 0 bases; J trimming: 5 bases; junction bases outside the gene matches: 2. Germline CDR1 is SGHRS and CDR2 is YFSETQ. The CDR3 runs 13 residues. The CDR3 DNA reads TGCGCCAGCAGCTTGGTGGGAGGGGACGAGCAGTACTTC. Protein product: CASSLVGGDEQYF.

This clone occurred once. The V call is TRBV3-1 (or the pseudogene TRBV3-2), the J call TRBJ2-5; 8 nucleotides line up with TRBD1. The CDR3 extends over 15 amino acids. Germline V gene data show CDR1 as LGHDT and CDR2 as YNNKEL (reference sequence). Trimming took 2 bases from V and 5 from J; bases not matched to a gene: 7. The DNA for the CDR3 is TGTGCCAGCAGCCAACCCCAGGGGGCGGGGGAGACCCAGTACTTC. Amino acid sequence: CASSQPQGAGETQYF.

CDR3 coding DNA: TGTGCCAGCAGTCTACTAGCTTCCTACAATGAGCAGTTCTTC. This codes for CASSLLASYNEQFF. This rearrangement joins TRBV6-2 or TRBV6-3 to TRBJ2-1; perhaps TRBD2 as D (6 bases). Germline V CDR1 and CDR2: MNHEY, SVGEGT. The CDR3 contains 14 residues. V was cut by 5 bases and J by 1 base, with 9 bases left in between.

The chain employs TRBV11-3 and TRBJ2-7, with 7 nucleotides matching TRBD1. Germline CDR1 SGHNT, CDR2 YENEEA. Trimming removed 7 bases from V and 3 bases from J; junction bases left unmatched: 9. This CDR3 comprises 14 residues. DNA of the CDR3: TGTGCCAGCACATACAAGGGACAGTACTACGAGCAGTACTTC. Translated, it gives CASTYKGQYYEQYF.

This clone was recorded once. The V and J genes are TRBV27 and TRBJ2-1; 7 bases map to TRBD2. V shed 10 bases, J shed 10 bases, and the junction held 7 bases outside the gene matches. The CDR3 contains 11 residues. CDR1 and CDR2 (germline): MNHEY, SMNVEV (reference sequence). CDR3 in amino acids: CATWRGGEQFF. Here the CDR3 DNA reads TGTGCCACCTGGAGGGGAGGGGAGCAGTTCTTC.

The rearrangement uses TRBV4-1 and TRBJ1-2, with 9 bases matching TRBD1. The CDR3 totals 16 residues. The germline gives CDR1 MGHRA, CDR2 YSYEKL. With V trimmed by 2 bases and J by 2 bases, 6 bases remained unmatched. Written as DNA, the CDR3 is TGCGCCAGCAGCCAATTTACCGGGACAGGGAACTATGGCTACACCTTC. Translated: CASSQFTGTGNYGYTF.

The CDR3 nucleotides are TGTGCCAGCAGCTCCACCTCATACACCTTCGGACTAGCGGGAGTTTCAGATACGCAGTATTTT. Residues: CASSSTSYTFGLAGVSDTQYF. The chain recombines TRBV28 with TRBJ2-3; TRBD2 matches at 13 bases. Germline lookup yields CDR1 MDHEN and CDR2 SYDVKM. Trimming took 6 bases from V and 4 from J; bases not matched to a gene: 22. The CDR3 contains 21 residues.

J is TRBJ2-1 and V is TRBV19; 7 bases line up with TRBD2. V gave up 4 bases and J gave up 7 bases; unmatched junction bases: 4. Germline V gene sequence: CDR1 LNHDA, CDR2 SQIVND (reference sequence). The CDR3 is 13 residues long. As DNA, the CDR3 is TGTGCCAGTAGTACAGGACTAGTAAATGAGCAGTTCTTC. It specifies CASSTGLVNEQFF.

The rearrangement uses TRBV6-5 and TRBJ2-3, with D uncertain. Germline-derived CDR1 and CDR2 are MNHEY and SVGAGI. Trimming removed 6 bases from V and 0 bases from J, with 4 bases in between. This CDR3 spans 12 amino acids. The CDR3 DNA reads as TGTGCCAGCAGGACTAGCACAGATACGCAGTATTTT. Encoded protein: CASRTSTDTQYF.

CDR3 bases: TGTGCCAGCAGGTCAGGGTGGGGGGTTCAAGATACGCAGTATTTT. Protein product: CASRSGWGVQDTQYF. The chain uses TRBV7-9 and TRBJ2-3; maybe TRBD2 (6 bases). The CDR3 runs 15 residues. V was pared by 6 bases and J by 5 bases, with 18 bases between. CDR1 is SEHNR and CDR2 is FQNEAQ in the germline V gene (reference sequence).

The CDR3 is CASARLGASGNEQFF. The CDR3 DNA follows: TGTGCCAGCGCGAGGTTAGGGGCTAGCGGCAATGAGCAGTTCTTC. J is TRBJ2-1 and V is TRBV2; 7 nucleotides line up with TRBD2. CDR1 is SNHLY, CDR2 FYNNEI, per germline. The CDR3 consists of 15 residues. Trimming cost V 8 bases and J 6 bases; bases outside gene matches: 13.

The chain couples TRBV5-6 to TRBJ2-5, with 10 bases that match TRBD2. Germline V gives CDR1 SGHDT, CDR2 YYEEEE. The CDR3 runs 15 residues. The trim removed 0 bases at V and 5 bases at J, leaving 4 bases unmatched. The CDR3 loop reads CASSLERTSGETQYF. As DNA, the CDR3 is TGTGCCAGCAGCTTGGAAAGGACTAGCGGTGAGACCCAGTACTTC. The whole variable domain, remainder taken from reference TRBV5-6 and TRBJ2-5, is DAGVTQSPTHLIKTRGQQVTLRCSPKSGHDTVSWYQQALGQGPQFIFQYYEEEERQRGNFPDRFSGHQFPNYSSELNVNALLLGDSALYLCASSLERTSGETQYFGPGTRLLVL.

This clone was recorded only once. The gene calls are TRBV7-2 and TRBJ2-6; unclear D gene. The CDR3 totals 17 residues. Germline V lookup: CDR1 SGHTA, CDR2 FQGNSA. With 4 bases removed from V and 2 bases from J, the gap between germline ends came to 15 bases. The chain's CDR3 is CASSSWSASAGANVLTF. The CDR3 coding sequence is TGTGCCAGCAGCTCGTGGTCCGCGAGCGCTGGGGCCAACGTCCTGACTTTC.

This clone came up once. CDR3 coding DNA: TGTGCCAGCAGCCAAAATAGCGGGATGATTAAGCAGTTCTTC. It translates to CASSQNSGMIKQFF. J is TRBJ2-1 and V is TRBV3-1 (or the pseudogene TRBV3-2); the match to TRBD2 covers 8 bases. The germline gives CDR1 LGHDT, CDR2 YNNKEL (reference sequence). CDR3 length: 14 amino acids. V lost 2 bases to trimming and J lost 11 bases; unmatched junction nucleotides: 8.

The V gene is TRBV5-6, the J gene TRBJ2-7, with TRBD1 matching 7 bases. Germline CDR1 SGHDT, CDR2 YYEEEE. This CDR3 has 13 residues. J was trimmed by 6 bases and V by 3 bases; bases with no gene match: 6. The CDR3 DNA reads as TGTGCCAGCAGCTCCGACAGGGCAGGCGAGCAGTACTTC. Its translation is CASSSDRAGEQYF.